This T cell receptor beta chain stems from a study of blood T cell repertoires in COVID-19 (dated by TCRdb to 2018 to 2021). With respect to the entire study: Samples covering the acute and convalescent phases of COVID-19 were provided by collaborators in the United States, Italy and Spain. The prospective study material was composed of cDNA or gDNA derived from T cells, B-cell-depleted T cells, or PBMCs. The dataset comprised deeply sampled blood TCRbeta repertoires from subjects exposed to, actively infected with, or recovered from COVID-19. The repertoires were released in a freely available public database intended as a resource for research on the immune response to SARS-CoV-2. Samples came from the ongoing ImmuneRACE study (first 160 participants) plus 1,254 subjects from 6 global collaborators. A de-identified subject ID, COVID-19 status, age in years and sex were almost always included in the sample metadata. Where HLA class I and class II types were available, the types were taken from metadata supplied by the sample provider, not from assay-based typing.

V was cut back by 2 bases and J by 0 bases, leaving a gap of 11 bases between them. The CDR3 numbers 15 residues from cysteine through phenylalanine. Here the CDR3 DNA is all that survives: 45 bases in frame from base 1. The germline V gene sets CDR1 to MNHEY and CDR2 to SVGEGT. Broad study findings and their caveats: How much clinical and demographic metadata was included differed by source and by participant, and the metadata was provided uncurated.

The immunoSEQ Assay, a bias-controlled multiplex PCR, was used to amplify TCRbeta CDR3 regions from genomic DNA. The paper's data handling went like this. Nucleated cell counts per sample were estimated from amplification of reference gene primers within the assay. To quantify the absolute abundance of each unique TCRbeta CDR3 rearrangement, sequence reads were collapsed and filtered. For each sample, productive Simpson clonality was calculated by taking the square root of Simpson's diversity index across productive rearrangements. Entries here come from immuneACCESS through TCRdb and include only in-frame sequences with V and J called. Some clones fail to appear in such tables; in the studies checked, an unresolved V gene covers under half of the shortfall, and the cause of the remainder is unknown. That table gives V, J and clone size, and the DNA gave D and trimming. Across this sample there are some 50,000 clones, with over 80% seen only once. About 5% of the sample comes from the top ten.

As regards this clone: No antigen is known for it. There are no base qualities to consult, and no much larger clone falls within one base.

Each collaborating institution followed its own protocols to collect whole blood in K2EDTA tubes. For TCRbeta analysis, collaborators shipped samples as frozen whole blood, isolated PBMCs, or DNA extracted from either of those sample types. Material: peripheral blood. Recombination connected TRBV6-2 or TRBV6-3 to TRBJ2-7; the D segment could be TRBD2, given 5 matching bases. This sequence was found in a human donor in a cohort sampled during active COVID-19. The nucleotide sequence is TGTGCCAGCAGTTACGGGAGCGTTAGCTCCTACGAGCAGTACTTC. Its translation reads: CASSYGSVSSYEQYF.